Here is one TCR beta chain with its context. The antigen is not known. Indicated time point: newly diagnosed GD, antithyroid drugs for less than 3 months. After RNA was extracted from PBMCs, the TCR library was made from it. According to the study, TCR beta libraries were built with iRepertoire HTBI primers and CDR3-region Arm-PCR. TCRdb passed the multiplex PCR reads through MiXCR, listing each CDR3 protein once. The table has 450,000 to 700,000 distinct CDR3 sequences, about 13% seen once. The data belong to a study of regulatory T cells in long-lasting Graves disease. Whole-study results and caveats: When disease was persistent, TRBV28, TRBJ1-2 and TRBJ2-5 were the favored segments.

The CDR3 has 16 amino acids. J gave up 6 bases and V 4 bases, and 13 bases lay outside the gene matches. Looked up from germline, CDR1 is SGHRS and CDR2 is YFSETQ. These sequences were also reported in another study, on T cells in Graves' hyperthyroidism and ophthalmopathy.

The chain joins TRBV5-1 to TRBJ2-1, with TRBD1 matching 7 bases. This receptor was taken from a man aged 25-45 years with Graves disease. The sample in question was peripheral blood mononuclear cells (PBMCs), obtained at new diagnosis, from a patient treated with antithyroid drugs. This chain's CDR3 is CASSPDPGGPSNEQFF. Here the CDR3 DNA reads TGCGCCAGCAGCCCGGACCCAGGGGGTCCTTCCAATGAGCAGTTCTTC.